Only a few counts were recorded for the clone carrying this T cell receptor (beta chain). J lost 1 base, V lost 5 bases, and 18 bases had no gene match. The CDR3 length is 19 residues. Germline CDR1 SEHNR, CDR2 FQNEAQ (reference sequence). This specimen belongs to a study of blood T cell repertoires in COVID-19. Study context: Sites in the United States, Italy and Spain provided acute and convalescent COVID-19 samples. T cells, B-cell-depleted T cells, or PBMCs provided the cDNA or gDNA that served as material.

Data came from immunoSEQ multiplex PCR; TCRdb stores just in-frame clones and leaves some out. Of about 200,000 clones in the sample, 85% to 90% are singletons; the top ten hold around 4%. The age range of participants was about 18 to 90 years, with residence in some 25 US areas. The sequenced sample was PBMCs or T cells enriched from blood (not recorded which). This receptor was taken from a woman aged 25 to 39 with acute COVID-19. J is TRBJ1-1 and V is TRBV7-9; the match to TRBD1 covers 8 bases. This CDR3 is CASSQAFHGQGWGNTEAFF. The CDR3 DNA reads as TGTGCCAGCAGCCAAGCCTTCCATGGACAGGGTTGGGGGAACACTGAAGCTTTCTTT.